The clone carrying this T cell receptor (beta chain) occurred many times. Its antigen is currently unknown. These data belong to a study of blood T cells in healthy people across ages. Findings and caveats of the study: Among T cells, TCR beta diversity per million cells dropped roughly linearly as age rose. The study lacked donor CMV status, which possibly confounded expanded clonotype changes.

Germline values: CDR1 MNHEY, CDR2 SVGAGI. Trimming pared 6 bases from V and 4 bases from J, leaving 16 bases between. This CDR3 region has 15 residues. Per sample, extraction of total RNA gave at least 5.5 micrograms in every case. Next came a second PCR, run for about 6 to 12 cycles, which used a sample-barcoded 5' primer along with a J-beta primer mix. TCRdb called the 5' RACE reads again in MiXCR, with one record for every CDR3 protein. The sample shows 1.5 million to 2 million distinct CDR3 sequences, around 35% of them seen only once. The sample was blood. The receptor was derived from a woman younger than 45 in good health. The chain joins TRBV6-5 to TRBJ2-1; D gene unclear. The CDR3: CASSDLVGIYNEQFF. As DNA, the CDR3 is TGTGCCAGCAGCGATCTAGTGGGGATTTACAATGAGCAGTTCTTC.